The 15 T cell receptor beta chains below were found in one sample sequenced in a study of identical twins. TCRdb used MiXCR to reprocess the 5' RACE reads, holding one entry per CDR3 protein. The table lists roughly 500,000 distinct CDR3 sequences, roughly 21% of them singletons. This sample was shared with a second study, whose subject was T cells expressing NK-cell markers.

The sample consisted of CD4+ T cells sorted from blood. These receptors were taken from a woman aged 18 to 35 in good health.

J is TRBJ2-5 and V is TRBV28; the D is unclear. Trimming shortened V by 2 bases and J by 4 bases, and 8 bases separated the two germline ends. The CDR3 totals 13 residues. Germline V lookup: CDR1 MDHEN, CDR2 SYDVKM. The CDR3 spells CASSLGQLETQYF. CDR3 in DNA: TGTGCCAGCAGTTTAGGTCAGTTAGAGACCCAGTACTTC.

This clonotype was seen a handful of times. The chain combines TRBV12-3 or TRBV12-4 with TRBJ1-2, with D possibly being TRBD1 (6 bases). Trimming pared 7 bases from V and 4 bases from J, leaving 13 bases between. CDR3 length equals 13 residues. DNA of the CDR3: TGTGCCAGCACTATAGACAGGTCCTATGGCTACACCTTC. Translating it yields CASTIDRSYGYTF.

This clonotype was observed at least ten times. The J gene is TRBJ2-3, the V gene TRBV6-5; 10 bases map to TRBD1. Looked up from germline, CDR1 is MNHEY and CDR2 is SVGAGI. The CDR3 totals 15 residues. V lost 4 bases to trimming and J lost 1 base; unmatched junction nucleotides: 2. As DNA, the CDR3 is TGTGCCAGCAGTTTGGGGACAGGGGGCACAGATACGCAGTATTTT. As protein: CASSLGTGGTDTQYF.

The chain carries TRBV6-5 and TRBJ2-3; a weak D match, TRBD2 (6 bases). V was shortened by 2 bases and J by 0 bases, with 9 bases between the two germline ends. The CDR3 contains 15 residues. CDR1 is MNHEY and CDR2 is SVGAGI in the germline V gene. The CDR3 loop reads CASSYRGKSTDTQYF. Here the CDR3 DNA reads TGTGCCAGCAGTTACCGCGGGAAAAGCACAGATACGCAGTATTTT.

The gene calls are TRBV5-1 and TRBJ2-1; tentatively, D is TRBD2 (5 bases). The CDR3 is made up of 14 amino acids. Trimming stripped 1 base from V and 7 bases from J, with 12 bases between. CDR1 SGHRS and CDR2 YFSETQ come from the germline V gene. The CDR3 sequence: CASSLLLAGNEQFF. The DNA for the CDR3 is TGCGCCAGCAGCTTGCTGCTAGCAGGTAATGAGCAGTTCTTC.

The V call is TRBV20-1, the J call TRBJ2-1; a possible D gene is TRBD2 (6 bases). Trimming shortened V by 3 bases and J by 10 bases, and 13 bases separated the two germline ends. Germline V gives CDR1 DFQATT, CDR2 SNEGSKA (reference sequence). The CDR3 runs to 12 residues. As DNA, the CDR3 is TGCAGTGCTAGTACGGGGACTTTAGAGCAGTTCTTC. Its translation: CSASTGTLEQFF.

There are a few counts of this clonotype. The CDR3 bases are TGCGCCAGCAGCTTGGAATCCGGATCACCCTATGGCTACACCTTC. This encodes CASSLESGSPYGYTF. J is TRBJ1-2 and V is TRBV5-1; D uncertain. The CDR3 extends over 15 amino acids. V lost 0 bases and J lost 4, with 13 bases in between. Per germline, CDR1 SGHRS and CDR2 YFSETQ.

The V gene is TRBV7-2, the J gene TRBJ1-2, with D unresolved. Germline V gene sequence: CDR1 SGHTA, CDR2 FQGNSA. Between the trimmed V and J ends, which lost 8 bases and 5 bases, there was a span of 12 bases. This CDR3 has 12 amino acids. In nucleotides, the CDR3 is TGTGCCAGCGCCCCAGGTTATTATGGCTACACCTTC. It codes for CASAPGYYGYTF.

This clonotype came up a few times. J is TRBJ2-1 and V is TRBV20-1, with a weak D call TRBD2 (7 bases). Trimming stripped 1 base from V and 0 bases from J, with 16 bases between. Germline CDR1 reads DFQATT; CDR2 reads SNEGSKA (reference sequence). CDR3 length: 17 residues. The CDR3 DNA is TGCAGTGCTAGAGCTTTTCGGGGGGCCAGCTCCTACAATGAGCAGTTCTTC. Residues: CSARAFRGASSYNEQFF.

V is TRBV14 and J is TRBJ2-7; D uncertain. This CDR3 is built from 13 residues. V was clipped by 2 bases and J by 3 bases, with 8 bases between them. CDR1 and CDR2 from the germline V gene are SGHDN and FVKESK. CDR3 in DNA: TGTGCCAGCAGCCAATCCCCCCTCTACGAGCAGTACTTC. This gives the protein CASSQSPLYEQYF.

This clonotype was seen a handful of times. The CDR3 region is CASSLLGTNSYEQYF. CDR3 nucleotide sequence: TGTGCCAGCAGTCTCTTGGGGACTAACTCCTACGAGCAGTACTTC. The chain uses TRBV28 and TRBJ2-7; 7 bases are a match to TRBD2. Per germline, CDR1 MDHEN and CDR2 SYDVKM. The CDR3 totals 15 residues. Unmatched junction bases numbered 7, after V lost 5 bases and J lost 0 bases.

This clonotype was seen only a few times. The chain links TRBV9 to TRBJ1-5; weak D call: TRBD1 (5 bases). Per germline, CDR1 SGDLS and CDR2 YYNGEE. The CDR3 consists of 15 residues. The V gene lost 0 bases and the J gene lost 8 bases, with 15 bases spanning the gap. In nucleotides, the CDR3 is TGTGCCAGCAGCGTAGCTACGAACCGAGGGGAGCCCCAGCATTTT. It codes for CASSVATNRGEPQHF.

This clonotype came up a few times. The CDR3 sequence is CASFLAGGPGDTQYF. The CDR3 coding sequence is TGCGCCAGTTTCTTAGCGGGAGGGCCTGGAGATACGCAGTATTTT. This chain uses TRBV5-1 with TRBJ2-3; 11 bases map to TRBD2. The V gene end was trimmed by 8 bases and the J gene end by 5 bases; junction bases not matched to a gene: 10. CDR1 is SGHRS, CDR2 YFSETQ, per germline. The CDR3 loop spans 15 amino acids. Combining the CDR3 with reference TRBV5-1 and TRBJ2-3 gives the whole variable domain KAGVTQTPRYLIKTRGQQVTLSCSPISGHRSVSWYQQTPGQGLQFLFEYFSETQRNKGNFPGRFSGRQFSNSRSEMNVSTLELGDSALYLCASFLAGGPGDTQYFGPGTRLTVL.

The rearrangement links TRBV12-3 or TRBV12-4 to TRBJ2-2; 10 nucleotides match TRBD1. V shed 9 bases, J shed 8 bases, and the junction held 12 bases outside the gene matches. The CDR3 totals 15 residues. CDR3 protein: CASLPGQGSSGELFF. CDR3 DNA sequence: TGTGCCAGTCTACCGGGACAGGGGTCTTCAGGGGAGCTGTTTTTT.

The rearrangement joins TRBV5-1 to TRBJ2-1; D possibly corresponds to TRBD1 (6 bases). The CDR3 loop spans 12 amino acids. CDR1 is SGHRS and CDR2 is YFSETQ in the germline V gene. Trimming removed 6 bases at V and 11 bases at J, with 15 bases between. CDR3 sequence reads: CASTESGGKQFF. CDR3 nucleotide sequence: TGCGCCAGCACCGAGAGTGGGGGCAAGCAGTTCTTC.